A selection of T cell receptor beta chains follows, all from one sample in a study of regulatory T cells in long-lasting Graves disease. TCRdb re-analysed the multiplex PCR reads in MiXCR, keeping a single row per CDR3 protein. The sample carries fewer than 550,000 distinct CDR3 sequences, about 16% recorded once. The sample was also reused in another study, on T cells in Graves' hyperthyroidism and ophthalmopathy.

Sequencing used peripheral blood mononuclear cells (PBMCs), obtained at new diagnosis, from a patient treated with antithyroid drugs. The receptors were sampled from a woman aged 40-60 years with Graves disease. Each CDR3 is given with its conserved first and last residue. Fields, in order: J gene, clone size, D gene, V gene, CDR3 protein, CDR3 DNA. D genes are given only for firm matches. Some rows mark clone size as missing; the rest say once, few, many or name a class of expanded clone.

>TRBJ1-2|NA|NA|TRBV6-1
CASSEAGQNYGYTF
TGTGCCAGCAGTGAAGCGGGACAAAACTATGGCTACACCTTC
>TRBJ1-2|many|NA|TRBV20-1
CSAKYRDPHGYTF
TGCAGTGCTAAGTACCGGGACCCCCATGGCTACACCTTC
>TRBJ1-5|NA|NA|TRBV6-1
CASSESLVGQPQHF
TGTGCCAGCAGTGAATCCTTAGTGGGTCAGCCCCAGCATTTT
>TRBJ2-3|many|NA|TRBV2
CASSPQSSTDTQYF
TGTGCCAGCAGCCCCCAATCTAGCACAGATACGCAGTATTTT
>TRBJ2-2|NA|TRBD2|TRBV3-1
CASSQGLAYPGELFF
TGTGCCAGCAGCCAAGGACTAGCCTACCCCGGGGAGCTGTTTTTT
>TRBJ1-1|NA|TRBD1|TRBV4-1
CASSRPGQGPEAFF
TGCGCCAGCAGCCGACCGGGACAGGGACCTGAAGCTTTCTTT
>TRBJ1-2|many|NA|TRBV19
CASSIEAGYGYTF
TGTGCCAGTAGTATAGAGGCAGGCTATGGCTACACCTTC
>TRBJ2-5|many|NA|TRBV2
CASTESPGTQETQYF
TGTGCCAGCACCGAATCCCCGGGAACGCAAGAGACCCAGTACTTC
>TRBJ1-5|many|NA|TRBV6-2/TRBV6-3
CATQEASNQPQHF
TGTGCCACACAGGAGGCTAGCAATCAGCCCCAGCATTTT
>TRBJ1-1|few|NA|TRBV6-1
CASSYRLDTEAFF
TGTGCCAGCAGCTACAGGTTGGATACTGAAGCTTTCTTT
>TRBJ2-7|many|TRBD1|TRBV3-1
CASSQGGQGRGYF
TGTGCCAGCAGCCAAGGGGGACAGGGACGTGGGTACTTC
>TRBJ2-3|many|NA|TRBV24-1
CAIHSGTSTDTQYF
TGTGCCATTCATTCCGGGACTAGCACAGATACGCAGTATTTT
>TRBJ1-1|NA|NA|TRBV6-2/TRBV6-3
CASSYGQPPEAFF
TGTGCCAGCAGTTACGGGCAGCCCCCCGAAGCTTTCTTT
>TRBJ1-5|many|NA|TRBV5-8
CASSFPRGGGNQPQHF
TGTGCCAGCAGTTTCCCTCGGGGAGGGGGCAATCAGCCCCAGCATTTT
>TRBJ2-1|NA|NA|TRBV4-1
CASSHTGDEQFF
TGCGCCAGCAGCCATACAGGAGATGAGCAGTTCTTC
>TRBJ2-1|many|TRBD2|TRBV7-2
CASSRPGLAYNEQFF
TGTGCCAGCAGCCGACCGGGACTAGCTTACAATGAGCAGTTCTTC
>TRBJ2-7|NA|TRBD1|TRBV19
CASSTSGQWGREQYF
TGTGCCAGTAGTACCTCGGGACAGTGGGGACGAGAGCAGTACTTC
>TRBJ2-1|many|TRBD1|TRBV12-3/TRBV12-4
CASIDRGLVNEQFF
TGTGCCAGCATTGACAGGGGGTTAGTGAATGAGCAGTTCTTC
>TRBJ2-7|NA|NA|TRBV4-1
CASSQEGSWGYEQYF
TGCGCCAGCAGCCAAGAAGGTAGTTGGGGCTACGAGCAGTACTTC
>TRBJ1-3|few|TRBD1|TRBV18
CASSRDRAGNTIYF
TGTGCCAGCTCACGCGACAGGGCCGGAAACACCATATATTTT
>TRBJ2-5|few|TRBD2|TRBV5-4
CASSLTSGGKETQYF
TGTGCCAGCAGCTTAACTAGCGGGGGAAAAGAGACCCAGTACTTC
>TRBJ2-1|many|NA|TRBV5-1
CASSFQQPIYNEQFF
TGCGCCAGCAGCTTCCAACAGCCTATCTACAATGAGCAGTTCTTC
>TRBJ2-3|many|NA|TRBV20-1
CSARASGSTDTQYF
TGCAGTGCTAGAGCTTCAGGTAGCACAGATACGCAGTATTTT
>TRBJ1-1|NA|NA|TRBV11-3
CASSGRLMGDTEAFF
TGTGCCAGCAGCGGGAGACTGATGGGGGACACTGAAGCTTTCTTT
>TRBJ2-5|few|NA|TRBV19
CASNLQGSETQYF
TGTGCCAGTAACCTCCAGGGATCGGAGACCCAGTACTTC
>TRBJ2-2|few|NA|TRBV24-1
CATSPPRALTNTGELFF
TGTGCCACCAGCCCACCCCGAGCCTTAACGAACACCGGGGAGCTGTTTTTT
>TRBJ2-1|NA|TRBD2|TRBV7-2
CASSLGLAGGPFGEQFF
TGTGCCAGCAGCTTGGGACTAGCGGGGGGGCCTTTCGGTGAGCAGTTCTTC
>TRBJ1-2|few|NA|TRBV10-3
CAISQVDGYTF
TGTGCCATCAGCCAGGTGGATGGCTACACCTTC
>TRBJ1-5|few|NA|TRBV4-1
CASSQEESLQQPQHF
TGCGCCAGCAGCCAAGAGGAAAGCCTCCAGCAGCCCCAGCATTTT
>TRBJ2-1|many|NA|TRBV5-1
CASSLDVRSYNEQFF
TGCGCCAGCAGCTTGGACGTACGCTCCTACAATGAGCAGTTCTTC
>TRBJ1-1|many|TRBD1|TRBV6-2/TRBV6-3
CASSYEKGTGHYRAFF
TGTGCCAGCAGTTACGAAAAGGGGACAGGGCATTATCGCGCTTTCTTT
>TRBJ2-2|many|TRBD1|TRBV2
CASSDPPGGQGKEGELFF
TGTGCCAGCAGTGACCCGCCCGGTGGACAGGGGAAGGAAGGGGAGCTGTTTTTT
>TRBJ1-6|once|NA|TRBV13
CASSLSEGSFSYNSPLHF
TGTGCCAGCAGCTTATCAGAGGGGTCTTTCTCCTATAATTCACCCCTCCACTTT
>TRBJ2-3|NA|NA|TRBV7-7
CASSLTQNTDTQYF
TGTGCTAGCAGCTTGACCCAGAACACAGATACGCAGTATTTT
>TRBJ2-6|NA|NA|TRBV12-3/TRBV12-4
CASSPRFPGANVLTF
TGTGCCAGCAGCCCTAGATTCCCTGGGGCCAACGTCCTGACTTTC
>TRBJ2-1|many|NA|TRBV27
CASSLRGHRVDEQFF
TGTGCCAGCAGTTTGCGGGGGCACCGCGTGGATGAGCAGTTCTTC
>TRBJ2-5|NA|NA|TRBV19
CASSSSGHRFQETQYF
TGTGCCAGTAGTTCCTCGGGACACCGTTTCCAAGAGACCCAGTACTTC
>TRBJ1-1|many|NA|TRBV29-1
CSVDQGGAFF
TGCAGCGTTGACCAGGGAGGGGCTTTCTTT
>TRBJ2-5|many|TRBD2|TRBV7-9
CASSLLAGGRETQYF
TGTGCCAGCAGCTTACTAGCGGGGGGCAGGGAGACCCAGTACTTC
>TRBJ1-3|NA|NA|TRBV4-1
CASSQGYREGGNTIYF
TGCGCCAGCAGCCAAGGTTACAGGGAAGGTGGAAACACCATATATTTT
>TRBJ2-5|many|TRBD2|TRBV12-3/TRBV12-4
CASSLFRGRGGVETQYF
TGTGCCAGCAGCCTTTTTAGGGGGCGGGGGGGCGTTGAGACCCAGTACTTC
>TRBJ2-7|many|NA|TRBV13
CASNLGGGAYEQYF
TGTGCCAGCAACTTAGGAGGGGGGGCCTACGAGCAGTACTTC
>TRBJ1-1|few|NA|TRBV2
CADQMNTEAFF
TGTGCCGACCAAATGAACACTGAAGCTTTCTTT
>TRBJ2-3|few|TRBD1|TRBV27
CASRGLGQGYTDTQYF
TGTGCCAGCAGAGGACTGGGACAGGGTTATACAGATACGCAGTATTTT
>TRBJ2-1|many|TRBD2|TRBV5-1
CASDWTSGGANEQFF
TGCGCCAGCGACTGGACTAGCGGGGGAGCGAATGAGCAGTTCTTC
>TRBJ1-5|many|TRBD1|TRBV6-9
CASSTPRDRGLSNQPQHF
TGTGCCAGCAGTACGCCCCGGGACAGGGGCCTTAGCAATCAGCCCCAGCATTTT
>TRBJ2-7|many|NA|TRBV28
CASSTTGLSSYEQYF
TGTGCCAGCAGTACGACCGGGCTCAGCTCCTACGAGCAGTACTTC
>TRBJ1-1|many|NA|TRBV12-3/TRBV12-4
CASTSQPNTEAFF
TGTGCCAGCACCAGCCAGCCGAACACTGAAGCTTTCTTT
>TRBJ1-1|few|NA|TRBV7-6
CASRIPSGGPNTEAFF
TGTGCCAGCAGAATCCCATCTGGGGGACCGAACACTGAAGCTTTCTTT
>TRBJ1-5|NA|TRBD1|TRBV12-3/TRBV12-4
CASSGTGISNQPQHF
TGTGCCAGCAGCGGGACAGGGATCAGCAATCAGCCCCAGCATTTT
>TRBJ1-1|many|NA|TRBV5-4
CASHDPGSSTEAFF
TGTGCCAGCCACGATCCCGGGTCGAGCACTGAAGCTTTCTTT
>TRBJ2-7|NA|NA|TRBV9
CASSVAPTGGVYEQYF
TGTGCCAGCAGCGTAGCACCAACAGGGGGGGTCTACGAGCAGTACTTC
>TRBJ1-5|many|TRBD1|TRBV10-3
CAISESVYGTGYQPQHF
TGTGCCATCAGTGAGTCGGTCTACGGGACAGGATATCAGCCCCAGCATTTT
>TRBJ2-3|NA|NA|TRBV5-8
CASSANVVRTQYF
TGTGCCAGCAGCGCGAACGTTGTCCGTACGCAGTATTTT
>TRBJ2-1|many|TRBD2|TRBV28
CASSFSSGGDEQFF
TGTGCCAGCAGTTTTTCTAGCGGGGGGGATGAGCAGTTCTTC
>TRBJ2-3|many|TRBD2|TRBV10-3
CAISPLRGGDTQYF
TGTGCCATCAGTCCCCTGCGGGGGGGAGATACGCAGTATTTT
>TRBJ2-7|few|NA|TRBV20-1
CSASTGTYEQYF
TGCAGTGCTAGTACAGGAACCTACGAGCAGTACTTC